Listed below are T cell receptor beta chains from one sample, sequenced in a study of regulatory T cells in long-lasting Graves disease. Via MiXCR, TCRdb re-called the multiplex PCR reads, giving one row per CDR3 protein. This sample has 350,000 to 500,000 distinct CDR3 sequences, with around 13% found just once. The same sample was also used in a study of T cells in Graves' hyperthyroidism and ophthalmopathy.

The sequenced sample was peripheral blood mononuclear cells (PBMCs), obtained at new diagnosis, from a patient treated with antithyroid drugs. The receptors come from a woman aged 50 to 60 with Graves disease. The CDR3 runs from the conserved cysteine through the conserved F or W. Fields, in order: J gene, D gene, clone size, V gene, CDR3 DNA, CDR3 protein. The D gene is left open where the match is weak. Some rows mark clone size as missing; the rest say once, few, many or name a class of expanded clone.

j_gene: TRBJ2-7
d_gene: -
abundance: -
v_gene: TRBV4-1
CDR3nt: TGCGCCAGCAGCCACCGGAGCGGGTCCCCCGCCTACGAGCAGTACTTC
CDR3aa: CASSHRSGSPAYEQYF

j_gene: TRBJ2-3
d_gene: TRBD2
abundance: many
v_gene: TRBV2
CDR3nt: TGTGCCAGCAGACGACTAGCGGGAGGGACAGATACGCAGTATTTT
CDR3aa: CASRRLAGGTDTQYF

j_gene: TRBJ2-7
d_gene: TRBD2
abundance: -
v_gene: TRBV30
CDR3nt: TGTGCCTGGAGCCCTGGGACTAGCGCCCCCTACGAGCAGTACTTC
CDR3aa: CAWSPGTSAPYEQYF

j_gene: TRBJ1-1
d_gene: -
abundance: many
v_gene: TRBV18
CDR3nt: TGTGCCAGCTCACCCACCGGAGGGGATGGCACTGAAGCTTTCTTT
CDR3aa: CASSPTGGDGTEAFF

j_gene: TRBJ2-1
d_gene: TRBD1
abundance: -
v_gene: TRBV5-5
CDR3nt: TGTGCCAGCAGCATCCGGACAGGGCAGTTGGGAAATGAGCAGTTCTTC
CDR3aa: CASSIRTGQLGNEQFF

j_gene: TRBJ2-1
d_gene: -
abundance: many
v_gene: TRBV10-3
CDR3nt: TGTGCCATCAGTGAAGTGGGGGAATCAGTGGCAAGGGAGTTCTTC
CDR3aa: CAISEVGESVAREFF

j_gene: TRBJ1-1
d_gene: -
abundance: few
v_gene: TRBV12-3/TRBV12-4
CDR3nt: TGTGCCAGCAGTCCGGATTGGGGGGTGACTGAAGCTTTCTTT
CDR3aa: CASSPDWGVTEAFF

j_gene: TRBJ2-7
d_gene: -
abundance: many
v_gene: TRBV2
CDR3nt: TGTGCCAGCACCCTAAGGATTAGTGGCGAGCAGTACTTC
CDR3aa: CASTLRISGEQYF

j_gene: TRBJ2-1
d_gene: TRBD2
abundance: few
v_gene: TRBV7-2
CDR3nt: TGTGCCAGCAGATTGACTAGCGGGAGTATAAATGAGCAGTTCTTC
CDR3aa: CASRLTSGSINEQFF

j_gene: TRBJ1-1
d_gene: -
abundance: few
v_gene: TRBV19
CDR3nt: TGTGCCAGTAGTGGACGGACATCGCCCCTGGACACTGAAGCTTTCTTT
CDR3aa: CASSGRTSPLDTEAFF

j_gene: TRBJ2-7
d_gene: -
abundance: many
v_gene: TRBV27
CDR3nt: TGTGCCAGCAGTTTCGTTGGGGCCACCTACGAGCAGTACTTC
CDR3aa: CASSFVGATYEQYF

j_gene: TRBJ2-3
d_gene: -
abundance: -
v_gene: TRBV7-3
CDR3nt: TGTGCCAGCAGCCCAGGGCCTAGCGGCACAGATACGCAGTATTTT
CDR3aa: CASSPGPSGTDTQYF

j_gene: TRBJ2-3
d_gene: -
abundance: many
v_gene: TRBV4-1
CDR3nt: TGCGCCAGCAGCCAAGAACCCTTTGATACGCAGTATTTT
CDR3aa: CASSQEPFDTQYF

j_gene: TRBJ2-3
d_gene: -
abundance: few
v_gene: TRBV4-1
CDR3nt: TGCGCCAGCAGCCAAAAAACTAGCTACACAGATACGCAGTATTTT
CDR3aa: CASSQKTSYTDTQYF

j_gene: TRBJ2-3
d_gene: -
abundance: -
v_gene: TRBV20-1
CDR3nt: TGCAGTGCTAGAGACGCGGGACCCACAGATACGCAGTATTTT
CDR3aa: CSARDAGPTDTQYF

j_gene: TRBJ2-7
d_gene: TRBD2
abundance: many
v_gene: TRBV11-2
CDR3nt: TGTGCCAGCAGCCATCCCCGTTCGGGCGGGAGAAGTTACGAGCAGTACTTC
CDR3aa: CASSHPRSGGRSYEQYF

j_gene: TRBJ2-7
d_gene: TRBD2
abundance: many
v_gene: TRBV7-3
CDR3nt: TGTGCCAGCAGCCAGGGAGGGCCGTTGTCCTACGAGCAGTACTTC
CDR3aa: CASSQGGPLSYEQYF

j_gene: TRBJ2-7
d_gene: -
abundance: many
v_gene: TRBV2
CDR3nt: TGTGCCAGCAGCCCCCAAACTAGAGCCTACGAGCAGTACTTC
CDR3aa: CASSPQTRAYEQYF

j_gene: TRBJ2-5
d_gene: -
abundance: many
v_gene: TRBV9
CDR3nt: TGTGCCAGCAGCGTCGGGGCAGAAGAGACCCAGTACTTC
CDR3aa: CASSVGAEETQYF

j_gene: TRBJ2-5
d_gene: -
abundance: few
v_gene: TRBV20-1
CDR3nt: TGCAGTGCTAGAGACTTAAGATTTCAAGAGACCCAGTACTTC
CDR3aa: CSARDLRFQETQYF

j_gene: TRBJ2-7
d_gene: TRBD2
abundance: many
v_gene: TRBV20-1
CDR3nt: TGCAGTGCTAGAGATAGGACTAGCGGATACGAGCAGTACTTC
CDR3aa: CSARDRTSGYEQYF

j_gene: TRBJ2-2
d_gene: -
abundance: few
v_gene: TRBV7-9
CDR3nt: TGTGCCAGCAGCTTACCAACTCGCGCGACAGCGAAAATAAAGAACACCGGGGAGCTGTTTTTT
CDR3aa: CASSLPTRATAKIKNTGELFF

j_gene: TRBJ1-2
d_gene: -
abundance: -
v_gene: TRBV20-1
CDR3nt: TGCAGTGCTAGAGATACAGGGTCCTATGGCTACACCTTC
CDR3aa: CSARDTGSYGYTF

j_gene: TRBJ1-1
d_gene: -
abundance: few
v_gene: TRBV27
CDR3nt: TGTGCCAGCAGCAAATCGGACAGTTCGAACACTGAAGCTTTCTTT
CDR3aa: CASSKSDSSNTEAFF

j_gene: TRBJ1-2
d_gene: TRBD1
abundance: -
v_gene: TRBV2
CDR3nt: TGTGCCAGCAGTGTTCAGGGGGTCTATGGCTACACCTTC
CDR3aa: CASSVQGVYGYTF

j_gene: TRBJ1-4
d_gene: -
abundance: many
v_gene: TRBV5-1
CDR3nt: TGCGCCAGCAGCTTGGGGGGGGCCGAGGAAAAACTGTTTTTT
CDR3aa: CASSLGGAEEKLFF

j_gene: TRBJ1-1
d_gene: -
abundance: few
v_gene: TRBV19
CDR3nt: TGTGCCAGTAGTGCGGGGGTTACTGAAGCTTTCTTT
CDR3aa: CASSAGVTEAFF